This TCR beta chain was captured by sequencing in a study of blood T cell repertoires in COVID-19 (dated by TCRdb to the early 2020s). Broadly, across the study: Samples from collaborators originated in the United States, Italy and Spain and spanned both the acute and convalescent phases of COVID-19. Where available, HLA class I and class II types were obtained from metadata supplied by the sample provider rather than from assay-based typing. The prospective study material was composed of cDNA or gDNA derived from T cells, B-cell-depleted T cells, or PBMCs. The dataset comprised deeply sampled blood TCRbeta repertoires from subjects exposed to, actively infected with, or recovered from COVID-19. The sample metadata nearly always contained a de-identified subject ID, COVID-19 status, age in years and sex. The samples were drawn from the first 160 participants of the ongoing ImmuneRACE study and from over 950 subjects provided by 6 global collaborators. The repertoires were released in a freely available public database meant as a resource for research on the immune response to SARS-CoV-2. The full study reports these points: The amount of clinical and demographic metadata varied by source and participant and was provided uncurated.

The immunoSEQ Assay, a bias-controlled multiplex PCR, was used to amplify TCRbeta CDR3 regions from genomic DNA. The paper's data handling went like this. The number of nucleated cells in each sample was estimated by amplification of reference gene primers within the assay. Sequence reads were collapsed and filtered to measure the absolute abundance of every unique TCRbeta CDR3 rearrangement. For each sample, productive Simpson clonality was calculated as the square root of Simpson's diversity index across productive rearrangements. TCRdb mirrors the immuneACCESS table, restricted to in-frame sequences. Some clones are absent from its copies; in checked studies, under half trace to an unresolved V gene, and the reason for the others is unknown. V, J and clone size reflect that table, while D and trimming were determined from the DNA. The sample table lists roughly 120,000 clones, 60% to 85% of them with a count of one. Jointly, the top ten make up roughly 0.86% of the sample.

The CDR3 covers 17 residues, taking in both the cysteine and the phenylalanine. Just CDR3 DNA is preserved here, 51 bases in frame from base 1. Of note for this clone: Its antigen is not yet known. The input lacks base qualities; no much larger clone sits a single base away.

Whole blood was collected in K2EDTA tubes by collaborating institutions according to the institutions' own protocols. For TCRbeta analysis, collaborators shipped samples as frozen whole blood, isolated PBMCs, or DNA extracted from either of those sample types. The V gene is TRBV21-1 and the J gene is TRBJ2-1; the table names TRBD2, a call not compared with the DNA. TRBV21-1 is described as a pseudogene. The sample comprised peripheral blood. The TCR sequence derives from a human donor with acute or convalescent COVID-19. The donor label of this sample is uncertain. The CDR3 amino acid sequence is: CASSKARERGVYNEQFF. The DNA is as follows: TGTGCCAGCAGCAAAGCTAGAGAGCGGGGGGTTTACAATGAGCAGTTCTTC.